Listed here are 18 T cell receptor beta chains from one sample, sequenced in a study of T cells in Graves' hyperthyroidism and ophthalmopathy. Amplification yielded TCR beta CDR3 regions, with RNA transcripts as the source. The HTBI primer set drove a first-round RT-PCR of the TCR CDR3. TCRdb recomputed calls from the multiplex PCR reads with MiXCR, one row per CDR3 protein. This sample has a few hundred thousand distinct CDR3 sequences; about a sixth occur once, and the top ten carry roughly 49%. Sequenced sample: blood. The receptors derive from a woman in her 50s with Graves' hyperthyroidism.

This clonotype was counted many times. The chain employs TRBV7-9 and TRBJ2-5; TRBD1 or TRBD2 may be the D gene (5 bases each). In germline, CDR1 is SEHNR, CDR2 FQNEAQ (reference sequence). There are 14 residues in the CDR3. Trimming pared 5 bases from V and 5 bases from J, leaving 15 bases between. The CDR3: CASSSRDQGETQYF. The CDR3 nucleotides are TGTGCCAGCAGCAGCCGGGACCAAGGGGAGACCCAGTACTTC.

The sample holds a few counts of this clonotype. The chain recombines TRBV12-3 or TRBV12-4 with TRBJ2-1; D uncertain. CDR3 size: 13 residues. V was clipped by 9 bases and J by 5 bases, with 14 bases between them. In nucleotides, the CDR3 is TGTGCCAGTCGGAGAGATATTAACAATGAGCAGTTCTTC. It translates to CASRRDINNEQFF.

This clonotype was seen a handful of times. The rearrangement uses TRBV6-5 and TRBJ1-2; no clear D gene. Per the germline V gene, CDR1 is MNHEY and CDR2 is SVGAGI. This CDR3 spans 14 amino acids. The V gene lost 0 bases and the J gene lost 0 bases, with 5 bases spanning the gap. CDR3: CASSYSISNYGYTF. CDR3 DNA sequence: TGTGCCAGCAGTTACTCGATATCTAACTATGGCTACACCTTC.

Concerning this clonotype itself: Since a much larger clone is just one base distant, this may be a read error. The rearrangement uses TRBV12-3 or TRBV12-4 and TRBJ2-5; no clear D gene. The CDR3 has 13 amino acids. The CDR3 is CTSSRTAPETQYF. In nucleotides, the CDR3 is TGTACCAGCAGTCGTACGGCACCCGAGACCCAGTACTTC.

The chain has TRBV7-9 and TRBJ1-2; TRBD1 is a possible D gene (5 bases). V dropped 1 base and J dropped 3 bases, with 9 bases sitting between them. This CDR3 contains 14 residues. The germline V gene encodes CDR1 SEHNR and CDR2 FQNEAQ (reference sequence). In DNA, the CDR3 is TGTGCCAGCAGCTTAGGGGGCGGGTACTATGGCTACACCTTC. It encodes CASSLGGGYYGYTF.

This clonotype was recorded many times. The chain combines TRBV20-1 with TRBJ2-7; 13 bases are a match to TRBD2. The ends lost 0 bases at V and 3 bases at J; junction bases unmatched: 11. Germline loops: CDR1 DFQATT, CDR2 SNEGSKA (reference sequence). The CDR3 sequence is 18 residues long. The CDR3 sequence: CSARESGTSGIPGYEQYF. CDR3 nucleotide sequence: TGCAGTGCTAGAGAATCCGGGACTAGCGGGATCCCAGGCTACGAGCAGTACTTC.

As concerns this clonotype: The junction and the germline gene differ at one end; a read error may be behind it. This chain connects TRBV11-2 to TRBJ1-2; 9 nucleotides match TRBD1. The germline V gene has CDR1 SGHAT and CDR2 FQNNGV. The CDR3 consists of 14 residues. The CDR3 is CASRQTGGIYGCTF. DNA for the CDR3: TGTGCCAGCAGGCAGACAGGGGGTATCTATGGCTGCACCTTC. Complete variable domain (other parts from reference TRBV11-2 and TRBJ1-2): EAGVAQSPRYKIIEKRQSVAFWCNPISGHATLYWYQQILGQGPKLLIQFQNNGVVDDSQLPKDRFSAERLKGVDSTLKIQPAKLEDSAVYLCASRQTGGIYGCTFGSGTRLTVV.

This clonotype has a count of ten or more. The chain has TRBV5-1 and TRBJ2-2, with 15 bases that match TRBD2. Germline V gene sequence: CDR1 SGHRS, CDR2 YFSETQ. V lost 1 base, J lost 2 bases, and 6 bases stayed unmatched. The CDR3 has 19 amino acids. The CDR3 is CASSLFGLAGGHNTGELFF. The DNA of the CDR3 is TGCGCCAGCAGCTTGTTCGGACTAGCGGGAGGGCATAACACCGGGGAGCTGTTTTTT.

This clonotype was counted between two and nine times. The chain carries TRBV19 and TRBJ1-1; no clear D. The CDR3 covers 14 residues. V lost 1 base to trimming and J lost 5 bases, with 11 bases between them. CDR1 is LNHDA and CDR2 is SQIVND in the germline V gene (reference sequence). CDR3: CASSIVTDGTEAFF. The CDR3 DNA reads as TGTGCCAGTAGTATAGTGACCGATGGGACTGAAGCTTTCTTT.

With regard to this clonotype: Relative to the germline gene, one junction end is altered; a read error may explain this. This chain joins TRBV27 and TRBJ2-6; possibly TRBD2 for D (6 bases). This CDR3 is 18 amino acids long. CDR1 MNHEY and CDR2 SMNVEV come from the germline V gene (reference sequence). As DNA, the CDR3 is TGTGCCTGCAGTCCAATCCGGGACTCAGAGAAGGGGGCCAACGTCCTGACTTTC. Translation gives CACSPIRDSEKGANVLTF.

The table lists this clonotype with a few counts. The CDR3 sequence: CASSLSGRSNQPQHF. The CDR3 coding sequence is TGTGCCAGCAGCTTAAGTGGACGTAGCAATCAGCCCCAGCATTTT. The chain carries TRBV7-9 and TRBJ1-5; D gene ambiguous. V lost 2 bases, J lost 0 bases, and 8 bases lay in between. From germline, CDR1 is SEHNR and CDR2 FQNEAQ (reference sequence). The CDR3 is 15 amino acids.

At least ten counts were recorded for this clonotype. The V gene is TRBV20-1, the J gene TRBJ2-3; unclear D gene. V was clipped by 2 bases and J by 11 bases, with 11 bases between them. Germline lookup yields CDR1 DFQATT and CDR2 SNEGSKA (reference sequence). This CDR3 region has 11 residues. The CDR3 nucleotides are TGCAGTGCTAGACTTCCGCCGGAGCAGTATTTT. This codes for CSARLPPEQYF.

This clonotype has just a few counts. It may be a read error: a sequence one base away is much more abundant. V usage is TRBV11-2 and J usage is TRBJ2-1; D remains ambiguous. Germline V lookup: CDR1 SGHAT, CDR2 FQNNGV. The CDR3 runs to 12 residues. In nucleotides, the CDR3 is TGTGCCAGCAGCTTAACATACAATGAGCCGTTCTTC. Protein: CASSLTYNEPFF.

This clonotype was recorded a few times. The chain uses TRBV7-9 and TRBJ1-1, with a possible D match to TRBD1 (5 bases). Trimming stripped 0 bases from V and 1 base from J, with 6 bases between. The CDR3 consists of 14 residues. CDR1 and CDR2 from the germline V gene are SEHNR and FQNEAQ (reference sequence). The CDR3, as DNA: TGTGCCAGCAGCTTAGCGACAGCGAACACTGAAGCTTTCTTT. Protein: CASSLATANTEAFF.

This clonotype was picked up many times. V and J are TRBV24-1 and TRBJ2-1, with TRBD1 matching over 7 bases. The V gene's germline CDR1 is KGHDR and CDR2 SFDVKD. Trimming at V came to 5 bases and at J to 9 bases, leaving 9 bases not matched to a gene. This CDR3 contains 14 residues. The CDR3 sequence is CATSGKTGVGEQFF. CDR3 in DNA: TGTGCCACCAGTGGCAAAACAGGGGTGGGTGAGCAGTTCTTC.

The J gene is TRBJ2-2, the V gene TRBV12-3 or TRBV12-4; D is perhaps TRBD2 (7 bases). This CDR3 has 15 amino acids. V shed 4 bases and J shed 5 bases, with 14 bases lying between them. Here the CDR3 reads CASSWGGLRTGELFF. The CDR3 region has the DNA TGTGCCAGCAGTTGGGGGGGCCTAAGAACCGGGGAGCTGTTTTTT.

This chain joins TRBV30 and TRBJ1-1, with D possibly TRBD1 on 6 matching bases. This CDR3 spans 15 amino acids. V lost 1 base to trimming and J lost 6 bases, with 18 bases between them. In germline, CDR1 is GTSNPN, CDR2 SVGIG (reference sequence). The CDR3 sequence is CAWSGRGGLDSEAFF. The CDR3 DNA reads TGTGCCTGGAGTGGGCGGGGGGGGCTGGACTCTGAAGCTTTCTTT.

There are many counts of this clonotype. The chain recombines TRBV20-1 with TRBJ2-1; 14 bases map to TRBD2. CDR1 is DFQATT, CDR2 SNEGSKA, per germline (reference sequence). The ends lost 6 bases at V and 8 bases at J; junction bases unmatched: 3. This CDR3 has 13 residues. The CDR3 loop is CSARTSGRYEQFF. CDR3 DNA: TGCAGTGCCCGGACTAGCGGGAGGTATGAGCAGTTCTTC.